Sequencing of this T cell receptor beta chain was carried out in a study of T cell changes during pregnancy in multiple sclerosis. J lost 2 bases, V lost 3 bases, and 5 bases had no gene match. The CDR3 runs to 15 residues. Germline CDR1 reads WNHNN; CDR2 reads SYGVQD (reference sequence). TCRdb's copy holds only in-frame clones and misses some; the assay was immunoSEQ multiplex PCR. The profile shows 35,000 to 50,000 clones, approximately 80% of them singletons. This chain joins TRBV10-1 and TRBJ2-7, with 9 positions matching TRBD2. This specimen consisted of CD4+ T cells from peripheral blood mononuclear cells, obtained before pregnancy. The TCR comes from a female donor with multiple sclerosis, enrolled in a pregnancy study. The CDR3 sequence is CASSDGASGTYEQYF. CDR3 sequence (DNA): TGCGCCAGCAGTGATGGGGCTAGCGGGACCTACGAGCAGTACTTC.